Below, 10 T cell receptor beta chains from the same sample are listed, as sequenced in a study of cytomegalovirus exposure and HLA in healthy donors. PCR involved 60 Vbeta and 13 Jbeta primers. The protocol was immunoSEQ multiplex PCR, while the TCRdb copy is restricted to in-frame clones and leaves out a portion. Among tens of thousands of clones, approximately 80% were seen once, and the ten largest hold more than 3%. Source material: PBMCs. These receptor sequences come from a man between 18 and 29 years old in good health and CMV-seronegative.

This clone appeared once. The chain is built from TRBV7-9 and TRBJ2-5; 7 bases map to TRBD1. V shed 1 base and J 5 bases; nucleotides not matched to a gene: 7. The V gene's germline CDR1 is SEHNR and CDR2 FQNEAQ (reference sequence). The CDR3 is made up of 15 amino acids. The CDR3 DNA follows: TGTGCCAGCAGCTTAGTGGGGACGACAGGGGAGACCCAGTACTTC. It specifies CASSLVGTTGETQYF.

The V gene is TRBV7-2, the J gene TRBJ1-1, with a possible D match to TRBD1 (5 bases). V lost 1 base, J lost 4 bases, and 10 bases lay in between. The germline V gene encodes CDR1 SGHTA and CDR2 FQGNSA. The CDR3 length is 14 residues. The CDR3 loop reads CASSLVGRATEAFF. Here the CDR3 DNA reads TGTGCCAGCAGCTTAGTCGGCAGGGCCACTGAAGCTTTCTTT.

This clone appeared once. The chain couples TRBV19 to TRBJ1-3; 9 nucleotides agree with TRBD1. V shed 5 bases, J shed 3 bases, and the junction held 5 bases outside the gene matches. This CDR3 is built from 15 residues. Germline assignment: CDR1 LNHDA and CDR2 SQIVND (reference sequence). CDR3 in amino acids: CASSVTGGHGNTIYF. CDR3 DNA sequence: TGTGCCAGTAGTGTCACAGGGGGCCATGGAAACACCATATATTTT.

The rearrangement joins TRBV10-2 to TRBJ2-7; a weak D match, TRBD1 (6 bases). This CDR3 comprises 13 residues. The germline V and J ends were trimmed by 2 bases and 6 bases, with 11 bases remaining between them. Germline V gene data show CDR1 as WSHSY and CDR2 as SAAADI. CDR3 region: CASSEAGRGEQYV. The DNA of the CDR3 is TGCGCCAGCAGTGAGGCTGGCAGGGGCGAGCAGTACGTC.

This clone came up a few times. The rearrangement links TRBV27 to TRBJ1-2; D is possibly TRBD1 (5 bases). V was shortened by 2 bases and J by 4 bases, with 11 bases between the two germline ends. Germline CDR1 and CDR2: MNHEY and SMNVEV (reference sequence). The CDR3 length is 14 residues. CDR3: CASSLGRASYGYTF. The CDR3, as DNA: TGTGCCAGCAGTTTAGGCAGGGCCTCCTATGGCTACACCTTC.

The V and J genes are TRBV13 and TRBJ2-1; 8 bases line up with TRBD2. CDR3 length: 15 residues. Germline V gene lookup returns CDR1 PRHDT and CDR2 FYEKMQ (reference sequence). J gave up 4 bases and V 5 bases, and 7 bases lay outside the gene matches. This CDR3 is CASSPGGPNYNEQFF. The CDR3, as DNA: TGTGCCAGCAGCCCGGGGGGGCCCAATTACAATGAGCAGTTCTTC.

V gene TRBV9 combines with J gene TRBJ2-2; 8 bases are a match to TRBD1. Germline V gives CDR1 SGDLS, CDR2 YYNGEE. The V gene end was trimmed by 1 base and the J gene end by 8 bases; junction bases not matched to a gene: 13. This CDR3 is 17 amino acids long. The chain's CDR3 is CASSVRGIDRGGGELFF. Here the CDR3 DNA reads TGTGCCAGCAGCGTAAGGGGAATAGACAGGGGCGGAGGGGAGCTGTTTTTT.

The chain combines TRBV21-1 with TRBJ1-1. TRBV21-1 is reported as a pseudogene. The CDR3 consists of 14 residues. In DNA, the CDR3 is TGTGCCAGCAGCAAAGGGGGGGGGTACACTGAAGCTTTCTTT. Translation: CASSKGGGYTEAFF.

This clone was seen only a few times. This chain connects TRBV15 to TRBJ1-2; TRBD1 aligns across 10 bases. This CDR3 is built from 16 residues. V gave up 0 bases and J gave up 8 bases; unmatched junction bases: 9. Germline V CDR1 and CDR2: LNHNV, YYDKDF (reference sequence). Here the CDR3 reads CATSRDRTDRGLGYTF. The CDR3 DNA sequence: TGTGCCACCAGCAGAGATCGGACGGACAGGGGGTTAGGCTACACCTTC.

This clone was observed once. The gene calls are TRBV5-1 and TRBJ1-3, with D hard to call. The germline V gene has CDR1 SGHRS and CDR2 YFSETQ. V lost 3 bases and J lost 10, with 14 bases in between. This CDR3 is 13 amino acids long. For the CDR3, the DNA is TGCGCCAGCAGCTATGACCGAGAGGAGACCATATATTTT. Its protein is CASSYDREETIYF.